The sequence of this TCR beta chain was determined in a study of shared clonotypes between healthy human individuals. Study details: The plates for each donor numbered three CD4 naive, three CD4 memory, two CD8 naive and one CD8 memory.

Germline values: CDR1 MNHNS, CDR2 SASEGT. This CDR3 contains 15 residues. Trimming left V 4 bases short and J 2 bases short, with 11 bases between. This clone showed up just once. The assay was immunoSEQ multiplex PCR, and TCRdb's table has in-frame clones only and misses some. The profile shows some 690,000 clones, 90% of them singletons. The rearrangement uses TRBV6-1 and TRBJ2-2, with a tentative D call TRBD1 (5 bases). The clonotype comes from a man aged 18 to 29 in good health. Some clones in this sample may be carry-over from other donors' samples. Sequenced: memory CD8+ T cells from PBMCs. Subset specified: CD45RO+ cells pooled with CCR7-negative TemRA cells. CDR3 bases: TGTGCCAGCAGTGGAGAGACAGAAAACACCGGGGAGCTGTTTTTT. This codes for CASSGETENTGELFF.